Reported below is one T cell receptor beta chain. No antigen is known for it. CDR1 and CDR2 (germline): KGHSH, LQKENI. This CDR3 has 13 amino acids. Trimming shortened V by 3 bases and J by 2 bases, and 7 bases separated the two germline ends. This sample was taken from a study of T cell responses to AZD1222 COVID-19 vaccine. Study-wide points: Repertoire sampling happened only post peak T cell response. Unmutated variant regions reportedly attract nearly half of all spike-specific TCRs. Only 5 or 6 AZD1222 recipients were seropositive at baseline.

TCRdb's copy holds only in-frame clones and misses some; the assay was immunoSEQ multiplex PCR. The sample consists of about 150,000 clones, 90% of them appearing once. This sequence originates from an adult in good health. The sequenced sample was peripheral blood, obtained on day 0 of AZD1222 vaccination. The chain employs TRBV18 and TRBJ1-2; a weak D match, TRBD1 (6 bases). CDR3 DNA sequence: TGTGCCAGCTCACCTGGACAGAACTATGGCTACACCTTC. This codes for CASSPGQNYGYTF.